This TCR beta chain was captured in a study of blood T cells in healthy people across ages. The CDR3 covers 16 residues. J was trimmed by 4 bases and V by 4 bases; bases with no gene match: 9. From germline, CDR1 is KGHDR and CDR2 SFDVKD. A second PCR of about 6 to 11 cycles used a sample-barcoded 5' primer and a J-beta primer mix. TCRdb itself ran the 5' RACE reads through MiXCR, one entry per CDR3 protein. This table has about 2 million distinct CDR3 sequences, around half appearing once. General study findings and limits: Naive T cell percentage and TCR beta diversity correlated strongly.

Regarding this clonotype: The antigen remains undetermined.

Caucasian, healthy and from Russia, the donors were aged between 6 and 90. Peripheral blood samples of around 9.5 milliliters were drawn from each donor. Sequenced input: blood. V is TRBV24-1 and J is TRBJ2-5, with 9 bases lining up with TRBD1. This clonotype was obtained from a woman between 35 and 50 years old in good health. CDR3 sequence (DNA): TGTGCCACCAGTGACTTCGGACAGGGGAACGGAGAGACCCAGTACTTC. This sequence encodes CATSDFGQGNGETQYF.